Listed below are T cell receptor beta chains from one sample, sequenced in a study of T cells in Graves' hyperthyroidism and ophthalmopathy. TCRdb reanalysed the multiplex PCR reads using MiXCR and keeps one entry per CDR3 protein. The data contain fewer than 450,000 distinct CDR3 sequences, approximately 18% of them singletons. Material: blood. The receptors originated from a man aged 18 to 29 with Graves' ophthalmopathy. Each CDR3 is given with its conserved first and last residue. D genes are given only for firm matches. Clone size is stated in some rows and not others, as once, few, many or a class when expanded.

j_call: TRBJ1-2; d_call: .; clone_size: many; v_call: TRBV12-3/TRBV12-4; cdr3_nt: TGTGCCAGCAGCCCGGCGCCCGAACAGGGAACCTATGGCTACACCTTC; cdr3_aa: CASSPAPEQGTYGYTF
j_call: TRBJ2-5; d_call: .; clone_size: few; v_call: TRBV18; cdr3_nt: TGTGCCAGCTCTCTGACTAGAGATGAGACCCAGTACTTC; cdr3_aa: CASSLTRDETQYF
j_call: TRBJ2-2; d_call: .; clone_size: once; v_call: TRBV11-2; cdr3_nt: TGTGCCAGCAGCTCCGCCAGACTGCTGCGGGGGCACACCTGGGAGCTGTTTTTT; cdr3_aa: CASSSARLLRGHTWELFF
j_call: TRBJ1-5; d_call: TRBD1; clone_size: many; v_call: TRBV12-3/TRBV12-4; cdr3_nt: TGTGCCAGCAGTTCCTTCGGGACAGGGGGCTATCAGCCCCAGCATTTT; cdr3_aa: CASSSFGTGGYQPQHF
j_call: TRBJ1-1; d_call: .; clone_size: many; v_call: TRBV7-2; cdr3_nt: TGTGCCAGCAGCCAAATCGGGGGATACACTGAAGCTTTCTTT; cdr3_aa: CASSQIGGYTEAFF
j_call: TRBJ1-1; d_call: TRBD1; clone_size: many; v_call: TRBV5-1; cdr3_nt: TGCGCCAGCAGCTTGGGGTTCTCGGCAGGGGGAACTGAAGCTTTCTTT; cdr3_aa: CASSLGFSAGGTEAFF
j_call: TRBJ1-6; d_call: TRBD1; clone_size: .; v_call: TRBV3-1; cdr3_nt: TGTGCCAGCAGCCCCCCGGGACAGACTAATTCACCCCTCCACTTT; cdr3_aa: CASSPPGQTNSPLHF
j_call: TRBJ1-5; d_call: .; clone_size: many; v_call: TRBV12-3/TRBV12-4; cdr3_nt: TGTGCCAGCAGTAGAACACCAAAGGGGCAGCCCCAGCATTTT; cdr3_aa: CASSRTPKGQPQHF
j_call: TRBJ2-3; d_call: TRBD1; clone_size: few; v_call: TRBV24-1; cdr3_nt: TGTGCCACCGGGGACAGGACAAGCACAGATACGCAGTATTTT; cdr3_aa: CATGDRTSTDTQYF
j_call: TRBJ1-1; d_call: .; clone_size: .; v_call: TRBV24-1; cdr3_nt: TGTGCCACCAGTGAAGGAGAGAACACTGAAGCTTTCTTT; cdr3_aa: CATSEGENTEAFF
j_call: TRBJ2-5; d_call: TRBD2; clone_size: many; v_call: TRBV12-3/TRBV12-4; cdr3_nt: TGTGCCAGCAGTTTGTGGAGCGGGGGGTCCCAAGAGACCCAGTACTTC; cdr3_aa: CASSLWSGGSQETQYF
j_call: TRBJ2-2; d_call: TRBD1; clone_size: many; v_call: TRBV12-3/TRBV12-4; cdr3_nt: TGTGCCAGCAGCAACTGGCCAGGGGGCCACACCGGGGAGCTGTTTTTT; cdr3_aa: CASSNWPGGHTGELFF
j_call: TRBJ2-3; d_call: TRBD2; clone_size: many; v_call: TRBV7-3; cdr3_nt: TGTGCCAGCAGCTTAAGCGGGGGGGCAGATACGCAGTATTTT; cdr3_aa: CASSLSGGADTQYF
j_call: TRBJ1-2; d_call: .; clone_size: .; v_call: TRBV7-9; cdr3_nt: TGTGCCAGCAGCTTTCAGGGTGCAGAGGTGGGCTACACCTTC; cdr3_aa: CASSFQGAEVGYTF
j_call: TRBJ1-5; d_call: TRBD1; clone_size: .; v_call: TRBV5-1; cdr3_nt: TGCGCCAGCAGCTTGGGGACAGGGTCCCAAAGCAATCAGCCCCAGCATTTT; cdr3_aa: CASSLGTGSQSNQPQHF
j_call: TRBJ2-7; d_call: TRBD1; clone_size: many; v_call: TRBV5-5; cdr3_nt: TGTGCCAGCAGCTCACAGGGGAACTCCTACGAGCAGTACTTC; cdr3_aa: CASSSQGNSYEQYF
j_call: TRBJ2-1; d_call: TRBD1; clone_size: many; v_call: TRBV5-5; cdr3_nt: TGTGCCAGCAGCCCGACAGGGGTGGATGAGCAGTTCTTC; cdr3_aa: CASSPTGVDEQFF
j_call: TRBJ2-1; d_call: TRBD1; clone_size: many; v_call: TRBV20-1; cdr3_nt: TGCAGTGCTAGAGATGGAAGGGTGACAGGGGCGAACGATGAGCAGTTCTTC; cdr3_aa: CSARDGRVTGANDEQFF
j_call: TRBJ1-1; d_call: .; clone_size: .; v_call: TRBV19; cdr3_nt: TGTGCCAGTGGCGCCGACTCCCGCAACGTAGGCACTGAAGCTTTCTTT; cdr3_aa: CASGADSRNVGTEAFF
j_call: TRBJ2-7; d_call: TRBD1; clone_size: .; v_call: TRBV7-9; cdr3_nt: TGTGCCAGCAGCTTAGGGACAGGGCTCGAGCAGTACTTC; cdr3_aa: CASSLGTGLEQYF
j_call: TRBJ2-7; d_call: TRBD1; clone_size: many; v_call: TRBV7-3; cdr3_nt: TGTGCCAGCAGCCCAGACAGGGGGAGTCACGAGCAGTACTTC; cdr3_aa: CASSPDRGSHEQYF
j_call: TRBJ1-2; d_call: .; clone_size: .; v_call: TRBV6-2/TRBV6-3; cdr3_nt: TGTGCCAGCAGTTCCAGGGTGGGGGCTGATGGCTACACCTTC; cdr3_aa: CASSSRVGADGYTF
j_call: TRBJ2-7; d_call: TRBD1; clone_size: many; v_call: TRBV12-3/TRBV12-4; cdr3_nt: TGTGCCAGCAGTTTGGGACAGGGGGCCTCCGAGCAGTACTTC; cdr3_aa: CASSLGQGASEQYF
j_call: TRBJ2-5; d_call: .; clone_size: .; v_call: TRBV3-1; cdr3_nt: TGTGCCAGCCGCCAAGATCCCGGCGGGACCCAGTACTTC; cdr3_aa: CASRQDPGGTQYF
j_call: TRBJ2-1; d_call: .; clone_size: .; v_call: TRBV25-1; cdr3_nt: TGTGCCAGCAGCGATCCCCTGGGAATTAGCGGTGACTACAATGAGCAGTTCTTC; cdr3_aa: CASSDPLGISGDYNEQFF
j_call: TRBJ1-4; d_call: .; clone_size: .; v_call: TRBV11-2; cdr3_nt: TGTGCCAGCAGCTTTTTAACTAATGAAAAACTGTTTTTT; cdr3_aa: CASSFLTNEKLFF
j_call: TRBJ2-1; d_call: .; clone_size: few; v_call: TRBV20-1; cdr3_nt: TGCAGTGCTAGAGTTCCGGGAGCGGGCTACAATGAGCAGTTCTTC; cdr3_aa: CSARVPGAGYNEQFF
j_call: TRBJ1-2; d_call: .; clone_size: few; v_call: TRBV6-1; cdr3_nt: TGTGCCAGCCCCCCGGCTGATAACTATGGCTACACCTTC; cdr3_aa: CASPPADNYGYTF
j_call: TRBJ1-2; d_call: .; clone_size: few; v_call: TRBV11-2; cdr3_nt: TGTGCCAGCAGCTTTGGATTGGAAGGCTACACCTTC; cdr3_aa: CASSFGLEGYTF
j_call: TRBJ2-2; d_call: TRBD1; clone_size: few; v_call: TRBV12-5; cdr3_nt: TGTGCTAGTGGTAACCTACAGGGGGCGCGGTACACCGGGGAGCTGTTTTTT; cdr3_aa: CASGNLQGARYTGELFF
j_call: TRBJ2-5; d_call: .; clone_size: .; v_call: TRBV3-1; cdr3_nt: TGTGCCAGCAGCCAAGAGCGACTCGGCTTCCAAGAGACCCAGTACTTC; cdr3_aa: CASSQERLGFQETQYF
j_call: TRBJ1-4; d_call: .; clone_size: .; v_call: TRBV7-9; cdr3_nt: TGTGCCAGCAGCACATACAGGGCCACTAATGAAAAACTGTTTTTT; cdr3_aa: CASSTYRATNEKLFF
j_call: TRBJ2-2; d_call: TRBD1; clone_size: many; v_call: TRBV11-2; cdr3_nt: TGTGCCAGCAGGAACCCCGGGACAGGGGACGGGGAGCTGTTTTTT; cdr3_aa: CASRNPGTGDGELFF
j_call: TRBJ2-5; d_call: TRBD1; clone_size: many; v_call: TRBV7-2; cdr3_nt: TGTGCCAGCAGCCGAACGACAGGGGCAGAGACCCAGTACTTC; cdr3_aa: CASSRTTGAETQYF
j_call: TRBJ1-1; d_call: .; clone_size: many; v_call: TRBV3-1; cdr3_nt: TGTGCCAGCAGCCATGCCCCGGATACGGGGGCTGGGACTGAAGCTTTCTTT; cdr3_aa: CASSHAPDTGAGTEAFF
j_call: TRBJ1-2; d_call: .; clone_size: many; v_call: TRBV12-3/TRBV12-4; cdr3_nt: TGTGCCAGCAGTTCGGGGGGGGACTATGGCTACACCTTC; cdr3_aa: CASSSGGDYGYTF
j_call: TRBJ2-5; d_call: TRBD2; clone_size: many; v_call: TRBV12-3/TRBV12-4; cdr3_nt: TGTGCCAGCAGCCCCCTAGCGGGGGTGGAGACCCAGTACTTC; cdr3_aa: CASSPLAGVETQYF
j_call: TRBJ1-1; d_call: .; clone_size: few; v_call: TRBV19; cdr3_nt: TGTGCCAGTAGTATAGAGGGGGGCGGACCAGCTTTCTTT; cdr3_aa: CASSIEGGGPAFF
j_call: TRBJ2-7; d_call: .; clone_size: .; v_call: TRBV5-1; cdr3_nt: TGCGCCAGCAGCTTGACGGAGGGAAAGGAGCAGTACTTC; cdr3_aa: CASSLTEGKEQYF
j_call: TRBJ1-3; d_call: .; clone_size: .; v_call: TRBV7-6; cdr3_nt: TGTGCCAGCAGCTTAGCGGTGGATTTGGGAAACACCATATATTTT; cdr3_aa: CASSLAVDLGNTIYF
j_call: TRBJ2-5; d_call: .; clone_size: many; v_call: TRBV7-8; cdr3_nt: TGTGCCAGCAGCTCCGCGGTCCAAGAGACCCAGTACTTC; cdr3_aa: CASSSAVQETQYF
j_call: TRBJ2-5; d_call: .; clone_size: many; v_call: TRBV24-1; cdr3_nt: TGTGCCACCAGTGATTTGCGTGGGGGCGCAGGAGAGACCCAGTACTTC; cdr3_aa: CATSDLRGGAGETQYF
j_call: TRBJ1-1; d_call: .; clone_size: .; v_call: TRBV6-4; cdr3_nt: TGTGCCAGCAGTGATTTGTCTGGGAGTAACACTGAAGCTTTCTTT; cdr3_aa: CASSDLSGSNTEAFF
j_call: TRBJ2-3; d_call: TRBD1; clone_size: .; v_call: TRBV2; cdr3_nt: TGTGCCAGCAGCGCCCACCGGGACAGGGGTGCAGATACGCAGTATTTT; cdr3_aa: CASSAHRDRGADTQYF
j_call: TRBJ2-7; d_call: .; clone_size: many; v_call: TRBV12-3/TRBV12-4; cdr3_nt: TGTGCCAGCAGTTTCATGAGCAACGCCTACGAGCAGTACTTC; cdr3_aa: CASSFMSNAYEQYF
j_call: TRBJ2-7; d_call: .; clone_size: few; v_call: TRBV11-3; cdr3_nt: TGTGCCAGCAGCTTAGGTTGGGGGGACAACCCCTACGAGCAGTACTTC; cdr3_aa: CASSLGWGDNPYEQYF
j_call: TRBJ2-1; d_call: TRBD2; clone_size: many; v_call: TRBV20-1; cdr3_nt: TGCAGTGCTAGTCGGGCTAGCGGGGGCCCTTACAATGAGCAGTTCTTC; cdr3_aa: CSASRASGGPYNEQFF
j_call: TRBJ1-1; d_call: TRBD1; clone_size: many; v_call: TRBV6-1; cdr3_nt: TGTGCCAGCAGTTACACAGGACAGGGTCGGAACACTGAAGCTTTCTTT; cdr3_aa: CASSYTGQGRNTEAFF
j_call: TRBJ2-3; d_call: .; clone_size: .; v_call: TRBV18; cdr3_nt: TGTGCCAGCTCAGCCGGGGACCTTCGGGTTACGCAGTATTTT; cdr3_aa: CASSAGDLRVTQYF
j_call: TRBJ2-3; d_call: .; clone_size: many; v_call: TRBV3-1; cdr3_nt: TGTGCCAGCAGCCAACGGCCGACAGCGCGATACACAGATACGCAGTATTTT; cdr3_aa: CASSQRPTARYTDTQYF
j_call: TRBJ2-2; d_call: TRBD2; clone_size: .; v_call: TRBV7-3; cdr3_nt: TGTGCCAGCAGCGGAGGTTCTAGCGGGGGGGCCATTCTCGCGAACACCGGGGAGCTGTTTTTT; cdr3_aa: CASSGGSSGGAILANTGELFF
j_call: TRBJ2-7; d_call: .; clone_size: many; v_call: TRBV5-1; cdr3_nt: TGCGCCAGCACCCCCGAGGGGCTCCACGAGCAGTACTTC; cdr3_aa: CASTPEGLHEQYF